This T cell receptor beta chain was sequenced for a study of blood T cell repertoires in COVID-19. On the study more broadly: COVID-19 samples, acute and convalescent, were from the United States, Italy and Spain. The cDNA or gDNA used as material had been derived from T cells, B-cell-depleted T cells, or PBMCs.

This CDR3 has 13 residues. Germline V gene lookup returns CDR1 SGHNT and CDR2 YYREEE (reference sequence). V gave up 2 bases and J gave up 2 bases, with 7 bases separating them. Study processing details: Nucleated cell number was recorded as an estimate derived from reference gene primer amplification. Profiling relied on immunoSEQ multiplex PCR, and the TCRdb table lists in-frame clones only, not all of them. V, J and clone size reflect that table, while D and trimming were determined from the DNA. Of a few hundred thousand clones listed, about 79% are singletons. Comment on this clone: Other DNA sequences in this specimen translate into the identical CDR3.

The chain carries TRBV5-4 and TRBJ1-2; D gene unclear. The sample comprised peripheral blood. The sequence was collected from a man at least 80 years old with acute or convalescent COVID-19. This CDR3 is CASSFPGNYGYTF. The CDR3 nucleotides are TGTGCCAGCAGCTTCCCGGGAAACTATGGCTACACCTTC.